This T cell receptor (beta chain) was recovered during a study of OX40 agonist ivuxolimab in advanced cancers. Study details: Dosing consisted of intravenous ivuxolimab at 0.01 to 10 mg/kg every 2 weeks.

Germline values: CDR1 SGHAT, CDR2 FQNNGV. This CDR3 contains 15 residues. Trimming took off 0 bases at V and 4 bases at J, with 9 bases between the two ends. Libraries were prepared by immunoSEQ multiplex PCR; TCRdb keeps only in-frame clonotypes and omits some of them. Of over 55,000 clones in the sample, roughly nine tenths were seen once. Worth noting for this clone: Its specificity is unknown.

Study-level results: Among the nonresponders, some also had low normalized T-cell clonal expansion.

The chain has TRBV11-2 and TRBJ2-2; no definite D call. The material was CD4+ or CD8+ T cells sorted from blood, obtained in a trial of the OX40 agonist ivuxolimab. This TCR was recovered from an adult with an advanced solid tumor such as melanoma, head and neck, liver or kidney cancer. This CDR3 is CASSLEYAVTGELFF. The CDR3, as DNA: TGTGCCAGCAGCTTAGAGTATGCCGTCACCGGGGAGCTGTTTTTT. The full variable domain, its missing parts supplied by reference TRBV11-2 and TRBJ2-2, is EAGVAQSPRYKIIEKRQSVAFWCNPISGHATLYWYQQILGQGPKLLIQFQNNGVVDDSQLPKDRFSAERLKGVDSTLKIQPAKLEDSAVYLCASSLEYAVTGELFFGEGSRLTVL.